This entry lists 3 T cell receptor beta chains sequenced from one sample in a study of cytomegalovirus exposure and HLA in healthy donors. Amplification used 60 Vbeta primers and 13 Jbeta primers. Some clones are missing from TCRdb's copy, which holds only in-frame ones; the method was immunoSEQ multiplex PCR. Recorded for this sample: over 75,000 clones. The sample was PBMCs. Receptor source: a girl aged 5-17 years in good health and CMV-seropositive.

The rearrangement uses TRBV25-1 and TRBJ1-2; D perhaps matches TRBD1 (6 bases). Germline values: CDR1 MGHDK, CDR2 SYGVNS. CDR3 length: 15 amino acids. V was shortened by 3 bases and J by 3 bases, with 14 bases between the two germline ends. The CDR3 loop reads CASSDWGAGDYGYTF. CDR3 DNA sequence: TGTGCCAGCAGTGATTGGGGGGCGGGGGACTATGGCTACACCTTC.

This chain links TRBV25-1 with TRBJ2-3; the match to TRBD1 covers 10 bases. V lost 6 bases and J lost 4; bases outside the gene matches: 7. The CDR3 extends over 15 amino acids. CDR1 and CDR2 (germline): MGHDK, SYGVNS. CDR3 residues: CASRAGQGISDTQYF. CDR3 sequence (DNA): TGTGCCAGCAGAGCGGGACAGGGGATTTCAGATACGCAGTATTTT.

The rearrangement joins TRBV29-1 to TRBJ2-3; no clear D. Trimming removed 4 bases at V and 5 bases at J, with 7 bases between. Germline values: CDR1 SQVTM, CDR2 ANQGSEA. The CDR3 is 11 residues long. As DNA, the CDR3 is TGCAGCGTTGTGGCGGAAGATACGCAGTATTTT. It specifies CSVVAEDTQYF.